These T cell receptor beta chains were read from a single sample in a study of blood T cell repertoires in COVID-19. Using immunoSEQ multiplex PCR, the repertoire was profiled, and TCRdb retains in-frame clones only, with some absent. The sample records roughly 130,000 clones, roughly 84% being singletons. Sequencing was done on a sample of peripheral blood. The receptors come from a young woman who had recovered from COVID-19. CDR3s include the opening cysteine and the closing phenylalanine or tryptophan. D genes are given only for firm matches. Clone size is not always given. Where it is, it says once, few, many or a class for expanded clones.

abundance,v_gene,d_gene,j_gene,CDR3nt,CDR3aa
-,TRBV5-1,TRBD1,TRBJ2-1,TGCGCCAGCAGCTCCGGAAGGGGACAGGGGCTCCTCGGGCAGTTCTTC,CASSSGRGQGLLGQFF
-,TRBV28,-,TRBJ1-5,TGTGCCAGCAGTTCAGGTCTACTGGGCAGGAATTTT,CASSSGLLGRNF
-,TRBV6-5,TRBD1,TRBJ2-3,TGTGCCAGCAGTAGGGACAGAAGTTTAATGGATACGCAGTATTTT,CASSRDRSLMDTQYF
large,TRBV19,TRBD2,TRBJ2-1,TGTGCCAGTAGACAGACTAGCGGGGGATACAATGAGCAGTTCTTC,CASRQTSGGYNEQFF
-,TRBV4-2,-,TRBJ2-3,TGTGCCAGCAGCCAAGATTTCTACGGGATCGCAGATACGCAGTATTTT,CASSQDFYGIADTQYF
-,TRBV29-1,TRBD1,TRBJ1-1,TGCAGCGTTTCCCTGGACAGGGGGAACACTGAAGCTTTCTTT,CSVSLDRGNTEAFF
-,TRBV19,TRBD1,TRBJ2-1,TGTGCCAGTAGTATAAGCCCGACAGGGCGTAATGAGCAGTTCTTC,CASSISPTGRNEQFF
-,TRBV5-1,TRBD1,TRBJ2-3,TGCGCCAGCAGCTTGGGGGCCGGGACAGACGCTATGGATACGCAGTATTTT,CASSLGAGTDAMDTQYF
-,TRBV24-1,TRBD2,TRBJ2-5,TGTGCCACCAGTGACCCTATGACGGGGGGAGAGACCCAGTACTTC,CATSDPMTGGETQYF
-,TRBV4-1,-,TRBJ2-1,TGCGCCAGCAGTCTCAGGACAGACTACAATGAGCAGTTCTTC,CASSLRTDYNEQFF
-,TRBV3-1/TRBV3-2,-,TRBJ1-4,TGTGCCAGCAGCCAAGATCCCGTCGACGGGAATGAAAAACTGTTTTTT,CASSQDPVDGNEKLFF
few,TRBV30,-,TRBJ2-7,TGTGCCTGGACCCCAGGGGGAGGCGAGCAGTACTTC,CAWTPGGGEQYF
-,TRBV18,TRBD2,TRBJ2-1,TGTGCCAGCTCGCAGGGACTAGCGGACTACAATGAGCAGTTCTTC,CASSQGLADYNEQFF
few,TRBV24-1,-,TRBJ2-1,TGTGCCACCAGTGATTCGCTGGCGGGTCTCTACAATGAGCAGTTCTTC,CATSDSLAGLYNEQFF
-,TRBV6-4,TRBD2,TRBJ2-6,TGTGCCAGCTCCCAGCAAGGACTAGCTGCGGTCCCTGGGGCCAACGTCCTGACTTTC,CASSQQGLAAVPGANVLTF
-,TRBV19,TRBD2,TRBJ2-1,TGTGCCAGTAGCCCGGGGACTAGCGCTTACAATGAGCAGTTCTTC,CASSPGTSAYNEQFF
few,TRBV15,TRBD1,TRBJ2-2,TGTGCCACCAGCCCTATTTCGACAGGGGGCTATACCGGGGAGCTGTTTTTT,CATSPISTGGYTGELFF
-,TRBV15,TRBD1,TRBJ1-2,TGTGCCACCAGCAGTCTCGACAGGGGGGATTTTAACTATGGCTACACCTTC,CATSSLDRGDFNYGYTF
-,TRBV19,-,TRBJ1-2,TGTGCCAGTACCGTGGGCAGGGTAACAGATGGCTACACCTTC,CASTVGRVTDGYTF
-,TRBV7-8,TRBD1,TRBJ1-2,TGTGCCAGCAGCCTTCGGGACAGCGATACGAACTATGGCTACACCTTC,CASSLRDSDTNYGYTF
few,TRBV7-9,-,TRBJ2-7,TGTGCCAGCAGCTCGATCTCTGTCCAGGGAAGCTCCTACGAGCAGTACTTC,CASSSISVQGSSYEQYF
-,TRBV25-1,TRBD1,TRBJ2-2,TGTGCCAGCAGAAGGACAGGGGGGTTGACCGGGGAGCTGTTTTTT,CASRRTGGLTGELFF
-,TRBV7-3,TRBD1,TRBJ2-1,TGTGCCAGCAGCGCGACAGGGTCGGATGAGCAGTTCTTC,CASSATGSDEQFF
few,TRBV27,TRBD1,TRBJ2-7,TGTGCCAGCAGTTTAACCGGGACAGGGATGCGTGAGCAGTACTTC,CASSLTGTGMREQYF
many,TRBV6-1,-,TRBJ1-3,TGTGCCAGCAGTGCGCAAGGAGGGAAGTTAGGAAACACCATATATTTT,CASSAQGGKLGNTIYF
-,TRBV6-5,TRBD2,TRBJ2-3,TGTGCCAGCAGGGGGGACTACGGGAAGGGAGATACGCAGTATTTT,CASRGDYGKGDTQYF
-,TRBV7-3,-,TRBJ1-2,TGTGCCAGCAGCCTAAATCGGGAGCCAACCGGCTACACCTTC,CASSLNREPTGYTF
-,TRBV6-1,TRBD2,TRBJ2-1,TGTGCCAGCAGTGCGACTAGCGGGAGGGCGGGCTACAATGAGCAGTTCTTC,CASSATSGRAGYNEQFF
-,TRBV20-1,-,TRBJ2-5,TGCAGTGTACTGCCCCAAGAGACCCAGTACTTC,CSVLPQETQYF
-,TRBV5-4,TRBD2,TRBJ2-2,TGTGCCAGCAGCTTCTCGAGCGGGAGGGACACCGGGGAGCTGTTTTTT,CASSFSSGRDTGELFF
-,TRBV7-2,-,TRBJ1-1,TGTGCCAGCAGCATGACAGGGAACACTGAAGCTTTCTTT,CASSMTGNTEAFF
-,TRBV11-2,-,TRBJ1-1,TGTGCCAGCAGCTTAGGGGCAAGGGGGACGGGTACTGAAGCTTTCTTT,CASSLGARGTGTEAFF
once,TRBV7-2,-,TRBJ1-1,TGTGCCAGAATGCATGGGGAGACGAACACTGAAGCTTTCTTT,CARMHGETNTEAFF
-,TRBV11-2,-,TRBJ1-5,TGTGCCAGCAGCTTAACAGGCAGCAATCAGCCCCAGCATTTT,CASSLTGSNQPQHF
-,TRBV3-1/TRBV3-2,-,TRBJ2-1,TGTGCCAGCAGCCCATCCCAATTGCGGGGTAGTTCGGTTGAGCAGTTCTTC,CASSPSQLRGSSVEQFF
-,TRBV6-6,-,TRBJ2-1,TGTGCCAGCAGTTACTCGGGTGACTCAGAGTTCTTC,CASSYSGDSEFF
-,TRBV7-8,-,TRBJ2-7,TGTGCCAGCAGCTTAGCTAGCGGAGGAACCTACGAGCAGTACTTC,CASSLASGGTYEQYF
-,TRBV10-3,TRBD1,TRBJ2-5,TGTGCCATCAGTGAAGGGGGACAGTACCAAGAGACCCAGTACTTC,CAISEGGQYQETQYF
-,TRBV23-1,TRBD1,TRBJ2-1,TGCGCCAGCAGTCACCCACTCAGGGGACAGAACTACAATGAGCAGTTCTTC,CASSHPLRGQNYNEQFF
-,TRBV4-1,TRBD2,TRBJ2-7,TGCGCCAGCAGCCCCGGACTAGCGGGGACCTACGAGCAGTACTTC,CASSPGLAGTYEQYF
-,TRBV5-5,TRBD1,TRBJ2-3,TGTGCCAGCAGCTCGACAGGGTTAAGCACAGATACGCAGTATTTT,CASSSTGLSTDTQYF
-,TRBV6-5,TRBD1,TRBJ1-6,TGTGCCAGCAGCATGGAGCAGGGGGCTGGTTCACCCCTCCACTTT,CASSMEQGAGSPLHF
-,TRBV9,-,TRBJ2-7,TGTGCCAGCAGCGTAGAATTCAGTGGCGAGCAGTACTTC,CASSVEFSGEQYF
-,TRBV4-1,-,TRBJ2-3,TGCGCCAGCAGCCCCCGTGAGGCCAATCAGGGCCGAGAGACAGATACGCAGTATTTT,CASSPREANQGRETDTQYF
-,TRBV5-6,-,TRBJ2-5,TGTGCCAGCAGCTCGACGACGGGTCAGGAGACCCAGTACTTC,CASSSTTGQETQYF
-,TRBV13,-,TRBJ1-1,TGTGCCAGCAGCTTAACAGGGTCAAGCCTATGGAACACTGAAGCTTTCTTT,CASSLTGSSLWNTEAFF
-,TRBV14,TRBD2,TRBJ2-1,TGTGCCAGCAGCCAGACTAGCGGGAAGGCCTACAATGAGCAGTTCTTC,CASSQTSGKAYNEQFF
-,TRBV6-5,-,TRBJ2-2,TGTGCCAGCAGGGGCCCTACCGGGGAGCTGTTTTTT,CASRGPTGELFF
-,TRBV29-1,TRBD2,TRBJ2-1,TGCAGCGGCGGACTAGCGGACAATGAGCAGTTCTTC,CSGGLADNEQFF
-,TRBV7-3,TRBD1,TRBJ1-1,TGTGCCAGCAGCTCGGGGACAGGGGCAGAAGCTTTCTTT,CASSSGTGAEAFF
-,TRBV18,-,TRBJ2-5,TGTGCCAGCTCCGGGGGAATCCAAGAGACCCAGTACTTC,CASSGGIQETQYF
-,TRBV30,TRBD2,TRBJ2-3,TGTGCCTGGAGTGGGGGCGGGGGGAACGCAGATACGCAGTATTTT,CAWSGGGGNADTQYF
once,TRBV20-1,-,TRBJ2-7,TGCAGTGCTAGTCCAAAGACAGGTCCTAGGGAGCAGTACTTC,CSASPKTGPREQYF
-,TRBV7-2,TRBD2,TRBJ2-5,TGTGCCAGCAGCTTAGCTCCTAGCGGGGGGGCAAGAGAGACCCAGTACTTC,CASSLAPSGGARETQYF
once,TRBV6-5,TRBD2,TRBJ2-5,TGTGCCAGCAGCCCGACTAGCGGGGAAAAAAAGACCCAGTACTTC,CASSPTSGEKKTQYF
few,TRBV3-1/TRBV3-2,-,TRBJ2-1,TGTGCCAGCAGCCCGAAGTCAGTTGGTTGGCAGTTCTTC,CASSPKSVGWQFF
-,TRBV25-1,-,TRBJ2-3,TGTGCCAGCAGTGAGGGGGGGCGAGGAAGCACAGATACGCAGTATTTT,CASSEGGRGSTDTQYF
few,TRBV4-1,-,TRBJ1-1,TGCGCCAGCAGCCAAGACAGGGTTTCGAACACTGAAGCTTTCTTT,CASSQDRVSNTEAFF
many,TRBV2,TRBD1,TRBJ1-1,TGTGCCAGCAGTATACGGGCTCCGGGACAGGGGGCTTTCTTT,CASSIRAPGQGAFF
-,TRBV10-3,-,TRBJ1-6,TGTGCCATCAGTGAAACAGGGACATCACCCCTCCACTTT,CAISETGTSPLHF